Listed below are T cell receptor beta chains from one sample, sequenced in a study of T cell repertoires in aging, cancer and after chemotherapy. TCRdb independently ran MiXCR on the multiplex PCR reads; one entry per CDR3 protein. The sample comprises around 7,800 distinct CDR3 sequences, 20% to 25% of which are singletons, and less than 3.5% rests with the top ten. Sequenced: blood. These receptors were obtained from a human donor with a blood cancer. CDR3s include the opening cysteine and the closing phenylalanine or tryptophan. Each record gives: CDR3 length, J gene, V gene, D gene, clone size, CDR3 protein, CDR3 DNA. A D gene is named only where the DNA matches it firmly. Rows give clone size only sometimes, using once, few, many, or a class for an expanded clone.

length: 16; J: TRBJ1-2; V: TRBV7-9; D: NA; size: few; CDR3: CASSLEAVLGADGYTF; DNA: TGTGCCAGCAGCTTAGAGGCGGTCCTGGGGGCTGATGGCTACACCTTC
length: 17; J: TRBJ2-7; V: TRBV5-4; D: TRBD2; size: NA; CDR3: CASSPEASGRPQPEQYF; DNA: TGTGCCAGCAGCCCGGAGGCTAGCGGGAGGCCCCAGCCCGAGCAGTACTTC
length: 16; J: TRBJ1-1; V: TRBV6-5; D: TRBD1; size: many; CDR3: CASSYSPTGVNTEAFF; DNA: TGTGCCAGCAGTTACTCCCCCACAGGGGTGAACACTGAAGCTTTCTTT
length: 18; J: TRBJ2-5; V: TRBV18; D: TRBD1; size: medium-sized; CDR3: CASSPRNPQGAARKTQYF; DNA: TGTGCCAGCTCACCAAGGAATCCCCAGGGGGCGGCTAGGAAGACCCAGTACTTC
length: 16; J: TRBJ2-1; V: TRBV27; D: TRBD2; size: medium-sized; CDR3: CASSWTSASSYNEQFF; DNA: TGTGCCAGCAGTTGGACTAGCGCGAGCTCCTACAATGAGCAGTTCTTC
length: 16; J: TRBJ1-6; V: TRBV18; D: NA; size: NA; CDR3: CASSPSDPNTNSPLHF; DNA: TGTGCCAGCTCACCGTCGGATCCCAACACGAATTCACCCCTCCACTTT
length: 16; J: TRBJ1-1; V: TRBV11-1; D: TRBD1; size: NA; CDR3: CASSPGQGMVNTEAFF; DNA: TGTGCCAGCAGCCCAGGACAGGGGATGGTGAACACTGAAGCTTTCTTT
length: 16; J: TRBJ2-1; V: TRBV5-6; D: TRBD1; size: NA; CDR3: CASSLNGQDVYNEQFF; DNA: TGTGCCAGCAGCTTGAACGGACAGGACGTCTACAATGAGCAGTTCTTC
length: 16; J: TRBJ2-5; V: TRBV27; D: TRBD1; size: NA; CDR3: CASRPPPAQGQETQYF; DNA: TGTGCCAGCAGACCCCCCCCCGCACAGGGGCAAGAGACCCAGTACTTC
length: 12; J: TRBJ1-4; V: TRBV7-9; D: NA; size: NA; CDR3: CASSQQGEKLFF; DNA: TGTGCCAGCAGTCAGCAGGGGGAAAAACTGTTTTTT
length: 17; J: TRBJ2-3; V: TRBV27; D: NA; size: medium-sized; CDR3: CASKSREGVPTTDTQYF; DNA: TGTGCCAGCAAAAGTAGGGAAGGTGTGCCCACCACAGATACGCAGTATTTT
length: 16; J: TRBJ2-2; V: TRBV20-1; D: TRBD1; size: NA; CDR3: CSATTGATQRTGELFF; DNA: TGCAGTGCTACGACAGGGGCGACCCAGCGCACCGGGGAGCTGTTTTTT
length: 14; J: TRBJ2-3; V: TRBV28; D: TRBD1; size: few; CDR3: CASSFQGGTDTQYF; DNA: TGTGCCAGCAGTTTCCAGGGGGGCACAGATACGCAGTATTTT
length: 13; J: TRBJ1-1; V: TRBV19; D: NA; size: medium-sized; CDR3: CASSMGSGAEAFF; DNA: TGTGCCAGTAGTATGGGATCGGGGGCTGAAGCTTTCTTT
length: 14; J: TRBJ1-2; V: TRBV5-5; D: NA; size: NA; CDR3: CASSLSGEPRGYTF; DNA: TGTGCCAGCAGCTTATCAGGGGAGCCGCGCGGCTACACCTTC
length: 17; J: TRBJ1-4; V: TRBV19; D: NA; size: medium-sized; CDR3: CASSMSRTSGFNEKLFF; DNA: TGTGCCAGTAGTATGAGTCGGACCTCGGGCTTCAATGAAAAACTGTTTTTT
length: 17; J: TRBJ2-1; V: TRBV20-1; D: TRBD2; size: NA; CDR3: CSVLGAGGSSSYNEQFF; DNA: TGCAGTGTTTTGGGGGCGGGAGGGTCAAGCTCCTACAATGAGCAGTTCTTC
length: 15; J: TRBJ2-3; V: TRBV9; D: NA; size: NA; CDR3: CASSVGGKSTDTQYF; DNA: TGTGCCAGCAGCGTAGGGGGGAAAAGCACAGATACGCAGTATTTT
length: 16; J: TRBJ2-7; V: TRBV19; D: NA; size: medium-sized; CDR3: CASSIGGNAKYYEQYF; DNA: TGTGCCAGTAGTATAGGGGGGAACGCCAAATACTACGAGCAGTACTTC
length: 15; J: TRBJ2-7; V: TRBV7-2; D: NA; size: few; CDR3: CASSPHPGQDYEQYF; DNA: TGTGCCAGCAGCCCTCACCCGGGGCAGGACTACGAGCAGTACTTC
length: 17; J: TRBJ1-2; V: TRBV28; D: TRBD1; size: few; CDR3: CASSLVNETGGAYGYTF; DNA: TGTGCCAGCAGTTTGGTAAACGAGACAGGGGGCGCATATGGCTACACCTTC
length: 13; J: TRBJ1-1; V: TRBV7-2; D: NA; size: few; CDR3: CASSSQGNTEAFF; DNA: TGTGCCAGCAGCTCACAGGGGAACACTGAAGCTTTCTTT
length: 12; J: TRBJ2-5; V: TRBV6-2/TRBV6-3; D: NA; size: medium-sized; CDR3: CASNAGPETQYF; DNA: TGTGCCAGCAACGCAGGCCCCGAGACCCAGTACTTC
length: 18; J: TRBJ1-2; V: TRBV10-3; D: TRBD1; size: few; CDR3: CAISDLLTQGAINYGYTF; DNA: TGTGCCATCAGTGACTTACTTACACAGGGGGCGATTAACTATGGCTACACCTTC
length: 13; J: TRBJ2-1; V: TRBV29-1; D: NA; size: medium-sized; CDR3: CSVQAGVGNEQFF; DNA: TGCAGCGTTCAGGCAGGGGTGGGCAATGAGCAGTTCTTC
length: 12; J: TRBJ1-2; V: TRBV12-3/TRBV12-4; D: NA; size: medium-sized; CDR3: CASSLASYGYTF; DNA: TGTGCCAGCAGTTTGGCCAGCTATGGCTACACCTTC
length: 14; J: TRBJ1-2; V: TRBV30; D: NA; size: medium-sized; CDR3: CAWISATQAGGYTF; DNA: TGTGCCTGGATAAGTGCCACGCAAGCTGGTGGCTACACCTTC
length: 14; J: TRBJ1-4; V: TRBV2; D: TRBD1; size: NA; CDR3: CASRARQGNEKLFF; DNA: TGTGCCAGCAGGGCCAGACAGGGGAATGAAAAACTGTTTTTT
length: 15; J: TRBJ2-4; V: TRBV9; D: TRBD2; size: NA; CDR3: CASSVGPSGVNIQYF; DNA: TGTGCCAGCAGCGTAGGGCCTAGCGGGGTCAACATTCAGTACTTC
length: 13; J: TRBJ2-1; V: TRBV6-5; D: NA; size: once; CDR3: CASSYGGAYEQFF; DNA: TGTGCCAGCAGTTACGGGGGGGCCTATGAGCAGTTCTTC
length: 14; J: TRBJ1-1; V: TRBV7-6; D: NA; size: once; CDR3: CDSSLWTENTEAFF; DNA: TGTGACAGCAGCCTATGGACAGAGAACACTGAAGCTTTCTTT
length: 15; J: TRBJ2-7; V: TRBV5-1; D: TRBD1; size: NA; CDR3: CATGQAPEFRYEQYF; DNA: TGCGCCACGGGACAGGCGCCAGAGTTCAGGTACGAGCAGTACTTC
length: 15; J: TRBJ2-1; V: TRBV6-5; D: TRBD2; size: once; CDR3: CASSGLAENYNEQFF; DNA: TGTGCCAGCAGTGGACTAGCGGAAAACTACAATGAGCAGTTCTTC
length: 15; J: TRBJ1-1; V: TRBV6-5; D: TRBD1; size: medium-sized; CDR3: CATVGRDRGRAEAFF; DNA: TGTGCCACTGTAGGCCGGGACAGGGGTCGGGCTGAAGCTTTCTTT
length: 12; J: TRBJ2-1; V: TRBV5-1; D: NA; size: NA; CDR3: CASSVKGNEQFF; DNA: TGCGCCAGCAGCGTGAAGGGGAATGAGCAGTTCTTC
length: 16; J: TRBJ1-1; V: TRBV13; D: NA; size: medium-sized; CDR3: CASSFSDKGWTTEAFF; DNA: TGTGCCAGCAGCTTTTCCGATAAGGGGTGGACCACTGAAGCTTTCTTT
length: 20; J: TRBJ2-4; V: TRBV30; D: TRBD1; size: medium-sized; CDR3: CAWRAHRGLRAASGKNIQYF; DNA: TGTGCCTGGAGGGCTCACAGGGGCCTCAGGGCCGCTTCGGGCAAAAACATTCAGTACTTC
length: 14; J: TRBJ1-1; V: TRBV20-1; D: NA; size: few; CDR3: CSARDGLGGTEAFF; DNA: TGCAGTGCTAGAGATGGTCTTGGGGGGACTGAAGCTTTCTTT
length: 14; J: TRBJ1-5; V: TRBV19; D: TRBD1; size: medium-sized; CDR3: CASKAGQGDQPQHF; DNA: TGTGCCAGTAAGGCGGGACAGGGGGATCAGCCCCAGCATTTT
length: 13; J: TRBJ2-7; V: TRBV6-1; D: TRBD2; size: medium-sized; CDR3: CASWGGSSYEQYF; DNA: TGTGCCAGCTGGGGGGGGAGCTCCTACGAGCAGTACTTC
length: 14; J: TRBJ1-2; V: TRBV6-1; D: NA; size: medium-sized; CDR3: CASSERQPNYGYTF; DNA: TGTGCCAGCAGTGAAAGACAGCCTAACTATGGCTACACCTTC
length: 14; J: TRBJ1-5; V: TRBV7-6; D: NA; size: medium-sized; CDR3: CASSLDGRRQPQHF; DNA: TGTGCCAGCAGCTTAGATGGGAGGCGGCAGCCCCAGCATTTT
length: 14; J: TRBJ2-5; V: TRBV20-1; D: TRBD2; size: NA; CDR3: CSAPSGGAGETQYF; DNA: TGCAGTGCCCCCTCCGGGGGGGCCGGAGAGACCCAGTACTTC
length: 15; J: TRBJ2-7; V: TRBV30; D: TRBD2; size: NA; CDR3: CAWSVGTSGGDEQYF; DNA: TGTGCCTGGAGTGTGGGGACTAGCGGGGGGGATGAGCAGTACTTC
length: 14; J: TRBJ1-1; V: TRBV7-9; D: NA; size: NA; CDR3: CASSLEGGGTEAFF; DNA: TGTGCCAGCAGCTTAGAGGGGGGAGGCACTGAAGCTTTCTTT
length: 15; J: TRBJ2-7; V: TRBV13; D: NA; size: many; CDR3: CASSSGQNPSYEQYF; DNA: TGTGCCAGCAGCTCCGGACAGAACCCTTCCTACGAGCAGTACTTC
length: 16; J: TRBJ1-5; V: TRBV19; D: TRBD1; size: medium-sized; CDR3: CASSEAGTGANQPQHF; DNA: TGTGCCAGTAGTGAAGCCGGGACAGGGGCCAATCAGCCCCAGCATTTT
length: 14; J: TRBJ2-7; V: TRBV6-5; D: NA; size: NA; CDR3: CASSYRDTTYEQYF; DNA: TGTGCCAGCAGTTACCGGGACACCACCTACGAGCAGTACTTC
length: 15; J: TRBJ2-1; V: TRBV7-9; D: NA; size: few; CDR3: CASSLGDSEVNEQFF; DNA: TGTGCCAGCAGCTTAGGGGACTCCGAAGTCAATGAGCAGTTCTTC
length: 15; J: TRBJ2-7; V: TRBV4-3; D: TRBD2; size: NA; CDR3: CASSPRTSGNYEQYF; DNA: TGCGCCAGCAGCCCTAGGACTAGCGGGAACTACGAGCAGTACTTC
length: 12; J: TRBJ1-2; V: TRBV20-1; D: NA; size: few; CDR3: CRGAGDNYGYTF; DNA: TGCAGGGGGGCAGGGGACAACTATGGCTACACCTTC
length: 14; J: TRBJ2-1; V: TRBV24-1; D: TRBD1; size: NA; CDR3: CATSEGDRYNEQFF; DNA: TGTGCCACCAGTGAAGGGGACAGATACAATGAGCAGTTCTTC
length: 17; J: TRBJ1-6; V: TRBV6-1; D: NA; size: NA; CDR3: CASSEEASSSYNSPLHF; DNA: TGTGCCAGCAGTGAAGAGGCGTCGAGCTCCTATAATTCACCCCTCCACTTT